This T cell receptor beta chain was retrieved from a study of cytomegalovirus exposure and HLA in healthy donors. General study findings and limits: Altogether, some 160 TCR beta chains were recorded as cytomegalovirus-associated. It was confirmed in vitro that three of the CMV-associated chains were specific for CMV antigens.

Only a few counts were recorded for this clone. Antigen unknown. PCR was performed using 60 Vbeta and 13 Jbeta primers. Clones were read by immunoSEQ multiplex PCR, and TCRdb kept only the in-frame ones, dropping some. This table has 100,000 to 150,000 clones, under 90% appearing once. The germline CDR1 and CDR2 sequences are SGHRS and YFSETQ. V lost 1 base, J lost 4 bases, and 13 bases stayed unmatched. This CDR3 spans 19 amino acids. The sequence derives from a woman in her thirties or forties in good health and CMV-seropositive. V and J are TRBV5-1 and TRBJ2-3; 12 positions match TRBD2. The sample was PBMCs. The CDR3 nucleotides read TGCGCCAGCAGCTTGTACGGACTAGCGGGAAGACTACAAGCAGATACGCAGTATTTT. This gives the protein CASSLYGLAGRLQADTQYF.